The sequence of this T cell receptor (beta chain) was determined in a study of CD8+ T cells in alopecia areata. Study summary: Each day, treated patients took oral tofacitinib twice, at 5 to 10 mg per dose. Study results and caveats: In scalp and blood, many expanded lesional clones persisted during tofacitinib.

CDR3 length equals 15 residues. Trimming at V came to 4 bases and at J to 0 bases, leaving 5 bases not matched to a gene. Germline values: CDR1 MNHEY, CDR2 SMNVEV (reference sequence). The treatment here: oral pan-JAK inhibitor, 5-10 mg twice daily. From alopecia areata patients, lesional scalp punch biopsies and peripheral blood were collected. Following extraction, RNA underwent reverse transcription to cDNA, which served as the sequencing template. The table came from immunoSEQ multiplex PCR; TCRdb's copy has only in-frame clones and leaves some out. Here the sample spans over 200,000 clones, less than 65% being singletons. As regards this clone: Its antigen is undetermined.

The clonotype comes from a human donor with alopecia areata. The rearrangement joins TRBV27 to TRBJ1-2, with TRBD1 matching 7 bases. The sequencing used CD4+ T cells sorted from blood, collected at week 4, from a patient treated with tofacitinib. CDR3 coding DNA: TGTGCCAGCAGTTCCCCGACAGGGCCTAACTATGGCTACACCTTC. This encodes CASSSPTGPNYGYTF.